One TCR beta chain is described in this entry. In TCRdb, the 5' RACE reads were re-called with MiXCR into one record per CDR3 protein. Of approximately 500,000 distinct CDR3 sequences listed, over 12% are singletons. This entry is derived from a study of identical twins. The CDR3 length is 16 residues. V lost 3 bases and J lost 7; bases outside the gene matches: 10. Separately, the same data were catalogued under a study of yellow fever vaccine responses in identical twins. From that second work: Each twin's T cell response to the vaccine was reported to look partly convergent and partly personalized.

The sequenced material came from CD4+ T cells sorted from blood. The chain links TRBV12-3 or TRBV12-4 to TRBJ2-1; 9 bases are shared with TRBD2. This sequence was found in a young woman in good health. As DNA, the CDR3 is TGTGCCAGCAGTTTGGAGCTAGCGGGACTAGGGAATGAGCAGTTCTTC. Encoded protein: CASSLELAGLGNEQFF.